This TCR beta chain was identified during a study of cytomegalovirus exposure and HLA in healthy donors. Study-wide points: A later analysis by the authors found several of the most significant clusters apparently linked to common viral pathogens. Exclusion as indistinguishable affected some V segments, including TRBV6-2 and TRBV6-3. A link between a missense DCLRE1C variant and TCR beta V- and J-gene trimming emerged from a later analysis.

Per germline, CDR1 LNHDA and CDR2 SQIVND (reference sequence). This CDR3 has 9 residues. The PCR ran on 60 Vbeta and 13 Jbeta primers. The method was immunoSEQ multiplex PCR; TCRdb's version includes in-frame clones alone and lacks a portion of them. The table has about 89,000 clones, 85% seen once. A note on this clone: Its cognate antigen is unknown. The junction shows a germline mismatch at one end, possibly a read error.

This receptor was identified in a man between 40 and 49 years old in good health and CMV-seropositive. This chain links TRBV19 with TRBJ1-2; possible D gene TRBD1, 5 bases. The sequenced material came from PBMCs. The CDR3 protein is CARSGNPHF. The DNA of the CDR3 is TGTGCCAGATCAGGGAATCCTCACTTC.